This T cell receptor (beta chain) was sequenced in a study of blood T cell repertoires in COVID-19. Looking at the study overall: T cells, B-cell-depleted T cells, or PBMCs supplied cDNA or gDNA.

Germline V gives CDR1 GTSNPN, CDR2 SVGIG (reference sequence). The CDR3 sequence is 15 residues long. The V gene lost 0 bases and the J gene lost 6 bases, with 18 bases spanning the gap. Assay: immunoSEQ multiplex PCR; the TCRdb copy retains only in-frame clones and omits some. Of just under 85,000 clones in the sample, around 90% were seen once. The count of this clone is one. Sequenced: peripheral blood. The V call is TRBV30, the J call TRBJ2-7, with D perhaps TRBD2 (5 bases). The TCR was taken from an elderly man with active or convalescent COVID-19. The DNA of the CDR3 is TGTGCCTGGAGTGTACTAGTGGCCATTTGGGGCGAGCAGTACGTC. The encoded protein is CAWSVLVAIWGEQYV.